The next 9 T cell receptor beta chains were all read from a single sample in a study of blood T cell repertoires in COVID-19. Only in-frame clones appear in the TCRdb table, and some are missing; sequencing was by immunoSEQ multiplex PCR. In the table there are 150,000 to 200,000 clones, about nine tenths of which are singletons. The sample comprised peripheral blood. These receptors all stem from a man aged 50 to 60 with acute or convalescent COVID-19.

The chain has TRBV7-8 and TRBJ1-1, with D unclear. CDR1 and CDR2 from the germline V gene are SGHVS and FQNEAQ. The ends were cut back, 3 bases at V and 1 base at J, with 15 bases in the middle. This CDR3 contains 16 residues. The CDR3 DNA is TGTGCCAGCAGCTTCCCCGGGCGGGAAGGGAACACTGAAGCTTTCTTT. Protein product: CASSFPGREGNTEAFF.

This sequence joins TRBV7-9 and TRBJ1-1; the match to TRBD1 covers 8 bases. The ends lost 1 base at V and 1 base at J; junction bases unmatched: 5. Germline V gene lookup returns CDR1 SEHNR and CDR2 FQNEAQ (reference sequence). The CDR3 is made up of 16 amino acids. The CDR3 DNA is TGTGCCAGCAGCTTAGGTGGGGGACAGGCGAACACTGAAGCTTTCTTT. Translated, it gives CASSLGGGQANTEAFF.

The chain recombines TRBV3-1 (or the pseudogene TRBV3-2) with TRBJ1-1, with TRBD1 matching 9 bases. The germline V gene encodes CDR1 LGHDT and CDR2 YNNKEL (reference sequence). V was clipped by 3 bases and J by 6 bases; unmatched bases: 8. CDR3 length: 15 amino acids. The chain's CDR3 is CASSQPGQGSSEAFF. CDR3 DNA: TGTGCCAGCAGCCAGCCGGGACAGGGAAGTTCTGAAGCTTTCTTT.

The chain employs TRBV3-1 (or the pseudogene TRBV3-2) and TRBJ1-6, with D possibly TRBD1 on 6 matching bases. Trimming cost V 4 bases and J 10 bases, with 17 bases left between them. The CDR3 has 15 amino acids. The germline gives CDR1 LGHDT, CDR2 YNNKEL (reference sequence). The CDR3 bases are TGTGCCAGCAGCCCCCAGGGGAAAGATTCCTCACCCCTCCACTTT. This codes for CASSPQGKDSSPLHF.

The chain links TRBV19 to TRBJ2-5, with 7 bases identical to TRBD1. J gave up 4 bases and V 5 bases, and 4 bases lay outside the gene matches. The CDR3 is made up of 13 amino acids. Germline CDR1 reads LNHDA; CDR2 reads SQIVND (reference sequence). CDR3 amino acids: CASSPAGGETQYF. The CDR3 nucleotides are TGTGCCAGTAGTCCCGCAGGGGGAGAGACCCAGTACTTC.

The chain employs TRBV12-3 or TRBV12-4 and TRBJ1-4; D gene unclear. The germline V and J ends were trimmed by 4 bases and 6 bases, with 3 bases remaining between them. This CDR3 is 11 amino acids long. CDR3 DNA: TGTGCCAGCAGTTCATATGAAAAACTGTTTTTT. Amino acids: CASSSYEKLFF.

The chain combines TRBV7-3 with TRBJ2-3; no clear D gene. The CDR3 extends over 14 amino acids. V was cut by 1 base and J by 0 bases, with 5 bases left in between. The germline CDR1 and CDR2 sequences are SGHTA and FQGTGA. CDR3: CASSLSRSTDTQYF. The CDR3, as DNA: TGTGCCAGCAGCTTAAGCAGAAGCACAGATACGCAGTATTTT.

V usage is TRBV7-3 and J usage is TRBJ2-3; a weak D match, TRBD1 (5 bases). This CDR3 contains 16 residues. V was cut by 5 bases and J by 0 bases, with 15 bases left in between. Germline-derived CDR1 and CDR2 are SGHTA and FQGTGA. CDR3 nucleotide sequence: TGTGCCAGCAGCCTATTTGGGGCGAGAAGCACAGATACGCAGTATTTT. Translated, it gives CASSLFGARSTDTQYF.

V is TRBV3-1 (or the pseudogene TRBV3-2) and J is TRBJ1-1; tentatively, D is TRBD1 (5 bases). The length of the CDR3 is 15 residues. The germline CDR1 and CDR2 sequences are LGHDT and YNNKEL (reference sequence). V was clipped by 6 bases and J by 5 bases, with 19 bases between them. The CDR3 sequence: CASSLIDRIGTEAFF. The CDR3 DNA sequence: TGTGCCAGCAGTCTAATTGACAGAATAGGTACTGAAGCTTTCTTT.